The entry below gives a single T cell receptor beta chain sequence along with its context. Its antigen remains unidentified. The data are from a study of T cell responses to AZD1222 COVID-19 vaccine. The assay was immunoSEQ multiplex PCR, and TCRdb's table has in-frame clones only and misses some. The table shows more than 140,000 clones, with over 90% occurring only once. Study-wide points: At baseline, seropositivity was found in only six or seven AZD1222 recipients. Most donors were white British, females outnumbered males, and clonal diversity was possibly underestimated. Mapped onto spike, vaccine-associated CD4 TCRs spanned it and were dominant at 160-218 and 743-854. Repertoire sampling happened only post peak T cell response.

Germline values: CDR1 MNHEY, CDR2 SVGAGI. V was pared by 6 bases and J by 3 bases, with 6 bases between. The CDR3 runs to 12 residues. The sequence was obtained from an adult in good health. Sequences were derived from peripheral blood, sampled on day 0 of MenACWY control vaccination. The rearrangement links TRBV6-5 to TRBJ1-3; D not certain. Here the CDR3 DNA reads TGTGCCAGCAGGACGATTGGAAACACCATATATTTT. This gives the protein CASRTIGNTIYF.